This T cell receptor (beta chain) was sequenced in a study of T cell responses to AZD1222 COVID-19 vaccine. Comments on this clone: Its target is unknown.

General observations from the study: Seropositivity was recorded at baseline in only five to seven AZD1222 recipients.

Assay: immunoSEQ multiplex PCR; the TCRdb copy retains only in-frame clones and omits some. Found here are about 120,000 clones, approximately 86% of them singletons; the top ten hold about 10%. V was trimmed by 2 bases and J by 4 bases, leaving 11 bases between them. CDR1 and CDR2 (germline): GTSNPN, SVGIG (reference sequence). The CDR3 has 13 amino acids. The source was peripheral blood, collected on day 0 of AZD1222 vaccination. The source of this sequence is an adult in good health. The chain uses TRBV30 and TRBJ1-1, with a tentative D call TRBD1 (5 bases). The CDR3 nucleotides are TGTGCCTGGAGTCCCAGGGTGGGCACTGAAGCTTTCTTT. It yields the protein CAWSPRVGTEAFF.